This entry features one T cell receptor beta chain sequence. Its antigen remains unidentified. In germline, CDR1 is LGHNA, CDR2 YNFKEQ. V shed 5 bases and J shed 0 bases, with 16 bases lying between them. This CDR3 spans 16 amino acids. There were TCR beta CDR3 regions amplified from RNA transcripts. An initial round of RT-PCR targeting the TCR CDR3 relied on the HTBI primer set. TCRdb analysed the multiplex PCR reads with MiXCR anew, one entry per CDR3 protein. The top ten hold 17% of the sample, which has about 530,000 distinct CDR3 sequences, approximately 17% seen once. The source of the sample is a study of T cells in Graves' hyperthyroidism and ophthalmopathy. General study results and limits: Through a model of 13 V-J features, ophthalmopathy was separated from stable hyperthyroidism. Ophthalmopathy got predicted by the model a median 6.5 months before its onset.

This TCR derives from a woman aged 18-29 years with Graves' ophthalmopathy. The chain joins TRBV4-2 to TRBJ1-1, with D possibly TRBD1 on 5 matching bases. Sequencing was performed on blood. The CDR3 loop is CASSEGVGLMNTEAFF. CDR3 nucleotides: TGTGCCAGCAGCGAAGGGGTAGGACTCATGAACACTGAAGCTTTCTTT.